This T cell receptor (beta chain) originates from a study of regulatory T cells in long-lasting Graves disease. Time point: persistent/refractory GD, antithyroid drugs over 5 years with positive TRAb. Researchers made the TCR library from RNA that was extracted from PBMCs. In building TCR beta libraries, iRepertoire HTBI primers were used together with Arm-PCR of CDR3 regions. TCRdb called the multiplex PCR reads again in MiXCR, with one record for every CDR3 protein. The sample gives roughly 490,000 distinct CDR3 sequences, 20% to 25% of which show up once; around 14% is in the top ten. This clonotype was picked up one time. A read error is possible here, since a much larger clone lies one base away. This TCR was recovered from a female donor with Graves disease. The sample in question was peripheral blood mononuclear cells (PBMCs), obtained when the disease was refractory, from a patient treated with antithyroid drugs.

The CDR3 DNA is TGTGCCATCCACATCGACAGGAGCACTAGCAATCAGCCCCAGCATTTT. This sequence encodes CAIHIDRSTSNQPQHF. This sequence joins TRBV6-1 and TRBJ1-5; D is perhaps TRBD1 (6 bases). This CDR3 spans 16 amino acids. CDR1 is MNHNS, CDR2 SASEGT, per germline. Trimming removed 10 bases at V and 0 bases at J, with 19 bases between.